This is a list of T cell receptor beta chains from one sample in a study of T-cell reconstitution after alpha-beta-depleted transplantation in children. MiXCR, applied by TCRdb to the PCR reads, yields one record per CDR3 protein. There are some 600,000 distinct CDR3 sequences in the sample; under 15% occur only once, and around 2% lies in the top ten. Sequencing was performed on PBMCs, mostly from graft donor cells, taken 360 days after TCRalphabeta/CD19-depleted stem cell transplant. These receptors were obtained from a male patient younger than 18 who had a stem cell transplant for acute myeloid leukemia, so the T cells may come from the graft donor. CDR3s include the opening cysteine and the closing phenylalanine or tryptophan. A D gene is named only where the DNA matches it firmly. Some rows mark clone size as missing; the rest say once, few, many or name a class of expanded clone.

clone size: -; V gene: TRBV7-7; J gene: TRBJ2-7; D gene: -; CDR3 DNA: TGTGCTAGCAGCCAAGGGTCTCCGCCTTACGAGCAGTACTTC; CDR3 protein: CASSQGSPPYEQYF
clone size: -; V gene: TRBV6-5; J gene: TRBJ1-1; D gene: TRBD1; CDR3 DNA: TGTGCCAGCAGTCACAGACAGGGGCGTACTGAAGCTTTCTTT; CDR3 protein: CASSHRQGRTEAFF
clone size: -; V gene: TRBV2; J gene: TRBJ2-2; D gene: -; CDR3 DNA: TGTGCCAGCAGGCGGGGGACAGCCGCGAACACCGGGGAGCTGTTTTTT; CDR3 protein: CASRRGTAANTGELFF
clone size: few; V gene: TRBV7-2; J gene: TRBJ2-7; D gene: -; CDR3 DNA: TGTGCCAGCAGCTTAGCGAAAGGACCGGCGGGCGAGCAGTACTTC; CDR3 protein: CASSLAKGPAGEQYF
clone size: -; V gene: TRBV20-1; J gene: TRBJ2-7; D gene: TRBD2; CDR3 DNA: TGCAGTGCTAGACCCCCTAGCGGGTACTCCTACGAGCAGTACTTC; CDR3 protein: CSARPPSGYSYEQYF
clone size: few; V gene: TRBV20-1; J gene: TRBJ2-2; D gene: -; CDR3 DNA: TGCAGTGCTAGTGTCACTAGGGGTACCGGGGAGCTGTTTTTT; CDR3 protein: CSASVTRGTGELFF
clone size: -; V gene: TRBV7-2; J gene: TRBJ2-7; D gene: -; CDR3 DNA: TGTGCCAGCAGCTTAGTAGAGCAGTCCTACGAGCAGTACTTC; CDR3 protein: CASSLVEQSYEQYF
clone size: -; V gene: TRBV28; J gene: TRBJ2-7; D gene: -; CDR3 DNA: TGTGCCAGCAGTTACGGGACCCCATTTTCCCTATACGAGCAGTACTTC; CDR3 protein: CASSYGTPFSLYEQYF
clone size: few; V gene: TRBV7-1; J gene: TRBJ2-3; D gene: TRBD2; CDR3 DNA: TGTGCCAGCAGCTCCCCGACAGATACAAAATCTTTAGCGGGAGGAGGCACAGATACGCAGTATTTT; CDR3 protein: CASSSPTDTKSLAGGGTDTQYF
clone size: few; V gene: TRBV7-8; J gene: TRBJ2-7; D gene: TRBD2; CDR3 DNA: TGTGCCAGCAGCTTAGTTCGGCGGGACTACTCCTACGAGCAGTACTTC; CDR3 protein: CASSLVRRDYSYEQYF
clone size: few; V gene: TRBV4-2; J gene: TRBJ1-4; D gene: TRBD1; CDR3 DNA: TGTGCCAGCAGCCAAGGGACGGGACAGGGGAATGAAAAACTGTTTTTT; CDR3 protein: CASSQGTGQGNEKLFF
clone size: many; V gene: TRBV5-1; J gene: TRBJ2-6; D gene: -; CDR3 DNA: TGCGCCAGCAGCCTAGGACCAAACTCTGGGGCCAACGTCCTGACTTTC; CDR3 protein: CASSLGPNSGANVLTF
clone size: few; V gene: TRBV7-9; J gene: TRBJ2-7; D gene: -; CDR3 DNA: TGTGCCAGCAGCCCGTCGGGGGGCCAGTACGAGCAGTACTTC; CDR3 protein: CASSPSGGQYEQYF
clone size: -; V gene: TRBV5-1; J gene: TRBJ1-1; D gene: -; CDR3 DNA: TGCGCCAGCAGCTTGGCGGTTACGAACACTGAAGCTTTCTTT; CDR3 protein: CASSLAVTNTEAFF
clone size: few; V gene: TRBV12-3/TRBV12-4; J gene: TRBJ1-2; D gene: TRBD1; CDR3 DNA: TGTGCCAGCAGTTACCCAGGGGGGCTTAACTATGGCTACACCTTC; CDR3 protein: CASSYPGGLNYGYTF
clone size: -; V gene: TRBV5-2; J gene: TRBJ2-7; D gene: -; CDR3 DNA: TGTGCCATCGGCACAACAGTCCTCTGCGAGCAGTACTTC; CDR3 protein: CAIGTTVLCEQYF
clone size: few; V gene: TRBV7-6; J gene: TRBJ1-1; D gene: -; CDR3 DNA: TGTGCCAGCAGCTTAGCGAACAGCGGAACAGGTGAAGCTTTCTTT; CDR3 protein: CASSLANSGTGEAFF
clone size: few; V gene: TRBV4-2; J gene: TRBJ2-3; D gene: TRBD2; CDR3 DNA: TGTGCCAGCAGCCAAGAAGCGGGATCTAGCGACGCAGATACGCAGTATTTT; CDR3 protein: CASSQEAGSSDADTQYF
clone size: many; V gene: TRBV28; J gene: TRBJ2-3; D gene: -; CDR3 DNA: TGTGCCAGCACATCTTTCGAGTCACACTACACAGATACGCAGTATTTT; CDR3 protein: CASTSFESHYTDTQYF
clone size: few; V gene: TRBV28; J gene: TRBJ2-7; D gene: TRBD2; CDR3 DNA: TGTGCCAGCAGTTCCACCATATCCCCACTAGGACTAGCTATCTACGAGCAGTACTTC; CDR3 protein: CASSSTISPLGLAIYEQYF
clone size: -; V gene: TRBV20-1; J gene: TRBJ1-2; D gene: -; CDR3 DNA: TGCAGTGCTAATAATAGGCCAATCTATGGCTACACCTTC; CDR3 protein: CSANNRPIYGYTF
clone size: -; V gene: TRBV18; J gene: TRBJ2-7; D gene: TRBD1; CDR3 DNA: TGTGCCAGCTCCCGGGCCGGACAGGGGTACTACGAGCAGTACTTC; CDR3 protein: CASSRAGQGYYEQYF
clone size: few; V gene: TRBV12-3/TRBV12-4; J gene: TRBJ2-3; D gene: TRBD2; CDR3 DNA: TGTGCCAGCAGTTTACGACTAGCGGGAGCTACAGGGGGAGATACGCAGTATTTT; CDR3 protein: CASSLRLAGATGGDTQYF
clone size: many; V gene: TRBV20-1; J gene: TRBJ2-3; D gene: TRBD2; CDR3 DNA: TGCAGTGCTAGAGATTTCGCTAGCGGGTTAACAGATACGCAGTATTTT; CDR3 protein: CSARDFASGLTDTQYF
clone size: -; V gene: TRBV20-1; J gene: TRBJ2-3; D gene: TRBD2; CDR3 DNA: TGCAGTGCCCTGAATGGGACTAGCGGGAGAAGACGCCAGGCAGATACGCAGTATTTT; CDR3 protein: CSALNGTSGRRRQADTQYF
clone size: few; V gene: TRBV7-7; J gene: TRBJ2-1; D gene: -; CDR3 DNA: TGTGCTAGCAGCTTGTCGAACCGCAATGAGCAGTTCTTC; CDR3 protein: CASSLSNRNEQFF